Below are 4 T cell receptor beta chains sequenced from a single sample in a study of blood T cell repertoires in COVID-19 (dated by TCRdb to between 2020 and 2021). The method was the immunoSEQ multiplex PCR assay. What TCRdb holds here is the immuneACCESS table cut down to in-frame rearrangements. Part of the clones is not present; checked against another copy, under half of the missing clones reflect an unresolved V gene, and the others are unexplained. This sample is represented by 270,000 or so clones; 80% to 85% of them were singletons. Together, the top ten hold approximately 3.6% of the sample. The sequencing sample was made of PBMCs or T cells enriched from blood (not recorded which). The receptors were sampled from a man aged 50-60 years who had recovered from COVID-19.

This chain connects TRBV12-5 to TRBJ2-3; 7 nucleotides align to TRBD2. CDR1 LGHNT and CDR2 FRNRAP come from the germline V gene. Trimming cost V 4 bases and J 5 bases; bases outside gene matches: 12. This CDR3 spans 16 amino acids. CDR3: CASGSRWEGHKDTQYF. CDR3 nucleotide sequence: TGTGCTAGTGGTTCCCGGTGGGAGGGCCATAAAGATACGCAGTATTTT. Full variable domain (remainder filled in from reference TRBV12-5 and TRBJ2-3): DARVTQTPRHKVTEMGQEVTMRCQPILGHNTVFWYRQTMMQGLELLAYFRNRAPLDDSGMPKDRFSAEMPDATLATLKIQPSEPRDSAVYFCASGSRWEGHKDTQYFGPGTRLTVL.

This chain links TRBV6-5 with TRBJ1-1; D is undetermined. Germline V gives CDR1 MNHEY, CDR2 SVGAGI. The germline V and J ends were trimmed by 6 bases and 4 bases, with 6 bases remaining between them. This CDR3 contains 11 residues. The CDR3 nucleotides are TGTGCCAGCAGGGAGAGCACTGAAGCTTTCTTT. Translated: CASRESTEAFF.

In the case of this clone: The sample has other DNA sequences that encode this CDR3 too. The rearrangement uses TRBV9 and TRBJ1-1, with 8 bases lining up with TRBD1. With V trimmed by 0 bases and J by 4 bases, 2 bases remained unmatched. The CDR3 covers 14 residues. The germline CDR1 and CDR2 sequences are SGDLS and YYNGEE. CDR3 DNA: TGTGCCAGCAGCGTAGGTGGACAGGGCACTGAAGCTTTCTTT. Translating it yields CASSVGGQGTEAFF.

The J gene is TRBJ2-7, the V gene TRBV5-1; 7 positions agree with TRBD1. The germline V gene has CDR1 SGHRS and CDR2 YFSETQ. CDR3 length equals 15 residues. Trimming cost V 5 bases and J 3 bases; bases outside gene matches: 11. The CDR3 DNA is TGCGCCAGCAGACAAACAGGGGACCCTTTCTACGAGCAGTACTTC. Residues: CASRQTGDPFYEQYF.